A selection of T cell receptor beta chains follows, all from one sample in a study of shared clonotypes between healthy human individuals. Here immunoSEQ multiplex PCR was the method, and the copy in TCRdb shows in-frame clones only, minus some. The repertoire holds about 2 million clones, 85% to 95% seen once, with around 0.13% in the top ten. Sequencing was carried out using naive CD4+ T cells sorted from blood. The receptors originated from a man aged 18 to 29 in good health. Each CDR3 is given with its conserved first and last residue. Each record gives: J gene, V gene, clone size, D gene, CDR3 protein, CDR3 DNA. A D gene is named only where the DNA matches it firmly. The size of a clone is reported for some rows only, either as once, few or many, or as a class for expanded clones.

J gene: TRBJ1-2
V gene: TRBV20-1
clone size: NA
D gene: NA
CDR3 protein: CSARGQYGYTF
CDR3 DNA: TGCAGTGCTAGAGGACAGTACGGCTACACCTTC

J gene: TRBJ2-7
V gene: TRBV14
clone size: NA
D gene: NA
CDR3 protein: CASSEPGREQYF
CDR3 DNA: TGTGCCAGCAGCGAGCCCGGCAGGGAGCAGTACTTC

J gene: TRBJ2-4
V gene: TRBV30
clone size: NA
D gene: NA
CDR3 protein: CAWSIQGLAKNIQYF
CDR3 DNA: TGTGCCTGGAGTATACAGGGCCTAGCCAAAAACATTCAGTACTTC

J gene: TRBJ1-2
V gene: TRBV6-5
clone size: NA
D gene: NA
CDR3 protein: CASRDSGRANYGYTF
CDR3 DNA: TGTGCCAGCAGGGACAGCGGGCGCGCTAACTATGGCTACACCTTC

J gene: TRBJ2-7
V gene: TRBV21-1
clone size: NA
D gene: NA
CDR3 protein: CASSKADRTDTYEQYF
CDR3 DNA: TGTGCCAGCAGCAAAGCGGACCGGACAGACACCTACGAGCAGTACTTC

J gene: TRBJ2-7
V gene: TRBV20-1
clone size: NA
D gene: NA
CDR3 protein: CSARQAYEQYF
CDR3 DNA: TGCAGTGCCCGGCAGGCCTACGAGCAGTACTTC

J gene: TRBJ2-3
V gene: TRBV10-1
clone size: NA
D gene: TRBD2
CDR3 protein: CASSGRLAGVDTQYF
CDR3 DNA: TGCGCCAGCAGCGGAAGGCTAGCGGGGGTAGATACGCAGTATTTT

J gene: TRBJ2-5
V gene: TRBV4-3
clone size: NA
D gene: NA
CDR3 protein: CASSQVGGQETQYF
CDR3 DNA: TGCGCCAGCAGCCAGGTCGGGGGACAAGAGACCCAGTACTTC

J gene: TRBJ1-1
V gene: TRBV5-1
clone size: NA
D gene: NA
CDR3 protein: CASSLGANTEAFF
CDR3 DNA: TGCGCCAGCAGCTTGGGAGCTAACACTGAAGCTTTCTTT

J gene: TRBJ2-1
V gene: TRBV27
clone size: NA
D gene: TRBD2
CDR3 protein: CASSGPGLADNEQFF
CDR3 DNA: TGTGCCAGCAGCGGGCCGGGACTAGCGGACAATGAGCAGTTCTTC

J gene: TRBJ2-7
V gene: TRBV10-1
clone size: NA
D gene: TRBD1
CDR3 protein: CASSEGQAAYEQYF
CDR3 DNA: TGCGCCAGCAGTGAGGGACAGGCCGCCTACGAGCAGTACTTC

J gene: TRBJ1-6
V gene: TRBV11-2
clone size: once
D gene: NA
CDR3 protein: CASSLVRNSPLHF
CDR3 DNA: TGTGCCAGCAGCTTAGTCAGAAATTCACCCCTCCACTTT

J gene: TRBJ2-7
V gene: TRBV19
clone size: NA
D gene: NA
CDR3 protein: CASSNRQEQYF
CDR3 DNA: TGTGCCAGTAGTAACAGGCAAGAGCAGTACTTC

J gene: TRBJ2-1
V gene: TRBV5-4
clone size: NA
D gene: TRBD1
CDR3 protein: CASSRDRASSYNEQFF
CDR3 DNA: TGTGCCAGCAGCCGGGACAGGGCGAGCTCCTACAATGAACAGTTCTTC

J gene: TRBJ2-3
V gene: TRBV18
clone size: NA
D gene: NA
CDR3 protein: CASSPLGVVDTQYF
CDR3 DNA: TGTGCCAGCTCACCACTCGGGGTGGTAGATACGCAGTATTTT

J gene: TRBJ2-7
V gene: TRBV21-1
clone size: NA
D gene: NA
CDR3 protein: CASSKPRFGTTYEQYF
CDR3 DNA: TGTGCCAGCAGCAAACCCCGCTTCGGGACAACCTACGAGCAGTACTTC

J gene: TRBJ1-6
V gene: TRBV7-6
clone size: NA
D gene: TRBD1
CDR3 protein: CASSRIGTGNSPLHF
CDR3 DNA: TGTGCCAGCAGCCGAATCGGGACAGGGAATTCACCCCTCCACTTT

J gene: TRBJ1-1
V gene: TRBV30
clone size: NA
D gene: NA
CDR3 protein: CARGGSEAFF
CDR3 DNA: TGTGCAAGGGGGGGTTCTGAAGCTTTCTTT

J gene: TRBJ1-3
V gene: TRBV25-1
clone size: NA
D gene: TRBD1
CDR3 protein: CASSEYRDSSGNTIYF
CDR3 DNA: TGTGCCAGCAGTGAGTACCGGGACAGCTCTGGAAACACCATATATTTT

J gene: TRBJ1-6
V gene: TRBV11-2
clone size: NA
D gene: NA
CDR3 protein: CASSNGRNNSPLHF
CDR3 DNA: TGTGCCAGCAGCAACGGTAGGAATAATTCACCCCTCCACTTT

J gene: TRBJ1-2
V gene: TRBV7-2
clone size: NA
D gene: NA
CDR3 protein: CASSRTKGDYGYTF
CDR3 DNA: TGTGCCAGCAGCCGGACCAAGGGGGACTATGGCTACACCTTC

J gene: TRBJ1-3
V gene: TRBV4-1
clone size: NA
D gene: NA
CDR3 protein: CASSQDSYGIGASLISGNTIYF
CDR3 DNA: TGCGCCAGCAGCCAAGATTCCTATGGAATAGGGGCTTCCCTTATCTCTGGAAACACCATATATTTT

J gene: TRBJ2-3
V gene: TRBV5-1
clone size: NA
D gene: TRBD2
CDR3 protein: CASSRRAGGAEDTQYF
CDR3 DNA: TGCGCCAGCAGCCGGCGAGCGGGGGGCGCGGAAGATACGCAGTATTTT

J gene: TRBJ1-2
V gene: TRBV4-1
clone size: few
D gene: NA
CDR3 protein: CASSRRQDLFGYTF
CDR3 DNA: TGCGCCAGCAGCCGGCGACAGGATCTCTTTGGCTACACCTTC

J gene: TRBJ1-5
V gene: TRBV5-6
clone size: NA
D gene: NA
CDR3 protein: CASSLGVSGAGSRQPQHF
CDR3 DNA: TGTGCCAGCAGCTTGGGAGTTTCTGGGGCAGGGTCGCGACAGCCCCAGCATTTT

J gene: TRBJ1-2
V gene: TRBV5-4
clone size: NA
D gene: TRBD1
CDR3 protein: CASSVGQGVLYGYTF
CDR3 DNA: TGTGCCAGCAGCGTCGGACAGGGGGTCCTCTATGGCTACACCTTC

J gene: TRBJ2-7
V gene: TRBV7-2
clone size: NA
D gene: TRBD1
CDR3 protein: CASSWAGTGAYEQYF
CDR3 DNA: TGTGCCAGCAGCTGGGCCGGGACAGGGGCCTACGAGCAGTACTTC

J gene: TRBJ2-1
V gene: TRBV9
clone size: NA
D gene: NA
CDR3 protein: CASSTAGTLYNEQFF
CDR3 DNA: TGTGCCAGCAGCACCGCCGGGACCCTCTACAATGAGCAGTTCTTC

J gene: TRBJ1-2
V gene: TRBV30
clone size: NA
D gene: TRBD1
CDR3 protein: CAWSVTGGFRGYTF
CDR3 DNA: TGTGCCTGGAGTGTTACAGGGGGCTTTCGTGGCTACACCTTC

J gene: TRBJ1-1
V gene: TRBV9
clone size: NA
D gene: TRBD1
CDR3 protein: CASSVGTGMNTEAFF
CDR3 DNA: TGTGCCAGCAGCGTGGGGACAGGGATGAACACTGAAGCTTTCTTT

J gene: TRBJ2-4
V gene: TRBV25-1
clone size: few
D gene: TRBD1
CDR3 protein: CASSGTGKAKNIQYF
CDR3 DNA: TGTGCCAGCAGTGGGACAGGGAAGGCCAAAAACATTCAGTACTTC

J gene: TRBJ2-7
V gene: TRBV10-2
clone size: NA
D gene: NA
CDR3 protein: CASSERGGSEQYF
CDR3 DNA: TGCGCCAGCAGTGAGCGGGGTGGTAGCGAGCAGTACTTC

J gene: TRBJ2-1
V gene: TRBV10-3
clone size: NA
D gene: TRBD2
CDR3 protein: CAISLGLAERSYNEQFF
CDR3 DNA: TGTGCCATCAGCCTGGGACTAGCGGAACGCTCCTACAATGAGCAGTTCTTC

J gene: TRBJ1-6
V gene: TRBV6-1
clone size: NA
D gene: NA
CDR3 protein: CASSRDFEGRSPLHF
CDR3 DNA: TGTGCCAGCAGTCGGGACTTCGAAGGGCGTTCACCCCTCCACTTT

J gene: TRBJ2-3
V gene: TRBV10-3
clone size: NA
D gene: NA
CDR3 protein: CAISESATDTQYF
CDR3 DNA: TGTGCCATCAGTGAGTCGGCAACAGATACGCAGTATTTT

J gene: TRBJ2-1
V gene: TRBV5-1
clone size: NA
D gene: TRBD2
CDR3 protein: CASSPATSAAYNEQFF
CDR3 DNA: TGCGCCAGCAGCCCCGCCACTAGCGCCGCCTACAATGAGCAGTTCTTC

J gene: TRBJ2-6
V gene: TRBV7-2
clone size: once
D gene: NA
CDR3 protein: CASSIPTGANVLTF
CDR3 DNA: TGTGCCAGCAGCATCCCGACGGGGGCCAACGTCCTGACTTTC

J gene: TRBJ1-5
V gene: TRBV2
clone size: NA
D gene: NA
CDR3 protein: CASNGEAISNQPQHF
CDR3 DNA: TGTGCCAGCAACGGCGAGGCAATTAGCAATCAGCCCCAGCATTTT

J gene: TRBJ2-7
V gene: TRBV18
clone size: NA
D gene: NA
CDR3 protein: CASSRWQGISYEQYF
CDR3 DNA: TGTGCCAGCTCACGTTGGCAGGGGATCTCCTACGAGCAGTACTTC

J gene: TRBJ1-6
V gene: TRBV27
clone size: NA
D gene: NA
CDR3 protein: CASSSLPSPLHF
CDR3 DNA: TGTGCCAGCAGTTCCCTCCCTTCACCCCTCCACTTT

J gene: TRBJ2-5
V gene: TRBV10-3
clone size: NA
D gene: NA
CDR3 protein: CAISQASGTVQETQYF
CDR3 DNA: TGTGCCATCAGTCAGGCTTCCGGGACGGTCCAAGAGACCCAGTACTTC

J gene: TRBJ1-1
V gene: TRBV11-2
clone size: NA
D gene: NA
CDR3 protein: CASSFQYQNTEAFF
CDR3 DNA: TGTGCCAGCAGCTTCCAGTATCAGAACACTGAAGCTTTCTTT

J gene: TRBJ1-3
V gene: TRBV19
clone size: NA
D gene: NA
CDR3 protein: CASTISGNTIYF
CDR3 DNA: TGTGCCAGTACCATTTCTGGAAACACCATATATTTT

J gene: TRBJ2-3
V gene: TRBV25-1
clone size: NA
D gene: NA
CDR3 protein: CASGEQVLTDTQYF
CDR3 DNA: TGTGCCAGCGGGGAACAGGTCCTCACAGATACGCAGTATTTT

J gene: TRBJ2-3
V gene: TRBV11-2
clone size: once
D gene: TRBD2
CDR3 protein: CASSPSRLAQPDTQYF
CDR3 DNA: TGTGCCAGCAGCCCGAGCCGACTAGCGCAACCAGATACGCAGTATTTT